Following are 30 T cell receptor beta chains from one sample sequenced in a study of radiotherapy plus CTLA-4 blockade in lung cancer. Sequencing used immunoSEQ multiplex PCR; TCRdb keeps in-frame clones, though not all of them. The table lists roughly 98,000 clones, around four fifths of them singletons. The sequenced sample was peripheral blood, obtained from a patient treated with radiotherapy plus ipilimumab. The source of these receptors is a human donor with non-small cell lung cancer that progressed on radiotherapy plus ipilimumab.

This chain uses TRBV28 with TRBJ2-1; D is possibly TRBD2 (5 bases). Germline V lookup: CDR1 MDHEN, CDR2 SYDVKM. The CDR3 spans 17 residues. The germline V and J ends were trimmed by 6 bases and 0 bases, with 18 bases remaining between them. CDR3 sequence reads: CASRGTTGSSSYNEQFF. CDR3 nucleotide sequence: TGTGCCAGCAGGGGCACGACGGGATCTAGCTCCTACAATGAGCAGTTCTTC.

The rearrangement uses TRBV10-3 and TRBJ1-5; maybe TRBD1 (5 bases). The germline V gene encodes CDR1 ENHRY and CDR2 SYGVKD. The CDR3 covers 14 residues. Deletions cut 3 bases from V and 6 bases from J, with 12 bases between. The CDR3 region is CAISDGGMGQPQHF. The CDR3 region has the DNA TGTGCCATCAGTGACGGGGGGATGGGTCAGCCCCAGCATTTT.

The chain links TRBV7-8 to TRBJ2-7; 7 bases map to TRBD1. J lost 1 base, V lost 6 bases, and 9 bases had no gene match. The CDR3 is 15 amino acids. Germline V CDR1 and CDR2: SGHVS, FQNEAQ. CDR3 protein: CASRSPGQLSYEQYF. The DNA of the CDR3 is TGTGCCAGCAGATCTCCGGGACAGCTATCCTACGAGCAGTACTTC.

The sample holds a few counts of this clone. V gene TRBV6-4 combines with J gene TRBJ2-6; no reliable D call. Per the germline V gene, CDR1 is MRHNA and CDR2 is SNTAGT. V was shortened by 2 bases and J by 2 bases, with 4 bases between the two germline ends. The CDR3 is made up of 14 amino acids. CDR3 in amino acids: CASSDGPGANVLTF. For the CDR3, the DNA is TGTGCCAGCAGTGACGGGCCTGGGGCCAACGTCCTGACTTTC.

J is TRBJ2-7 and V is TRBV28, with D unclear. This CDR3 has 11 residues. Trimming shortened V by 7 bases and J by 4 bases, and 8 bases separated the two germline ends. Germline values: CDR1 MDHEN, CDR2 SYDVKM. In nucleotides, the CDR3 is TGTGCCAGCACGTCAAAGTACGAGCAGTACTTC. This codes for CASTSKYEQYF.

The J gene is TRBJ2-7, the V gene TRBV7-2; unclear D gene. V was shortened by 1 base and J by 2 bases, with 3 bases between the two germline ends. This CDR3 region has 12 residues. Germline assignment: CDR1 SGHTA and CDR2 FQGNSA. CDR3 sequence: CASSLGAYEQYF. CDR3 nucleotides: TGTGCCAGCAGCTTAGGAGCCTACGAGCAGTACTTC.

This chain links TRBV6-5 with TRBJ2-7; 10 bases are a match to TRBD1. In germline, CDR1 is MNHEY, CDR2 SVGAGI. The CDR3 runs 14 residues. After removal of 5 bases from V and 3 bases from J, the junction contained 4 bases not matched to a gene. CDR3 sequence (DNA): TGTGCCAGCAGTAAGGGGACAGGGGTCTACGAGCAGTACTTC. The encoded protein is CASSKGTGVYEQYF.

CDR3 protein: CASSPLTGANTGELFF. Written as DNA, the CDR3 is TGTGCCAGCAGCCCGTTGACAGGGGCGAACACCGGGGAGCTGTTTTTT. The chain uses TRBV5-6 and TRBJ2-2; TRBD1 matches 8 bases. J lost 0 bases, V lost 4 bases, and 5 bases had no gene match. Germline-derived CDR1 and CDR2 are SGHDT and YYEEEE. The CDR3 has 16 amino acids. Complete variable domain (other parts from reference TRBV5-6 and TRBJ2-2): DAGVTQSPTHLIKTRGQQVTLRCSPKSGHDTVSWYQQALGQGPQFIFQYYEEEERQRGNFPDRFSGHQFPNYSSELNVNALLLGDSALYLCASSPLTGANTGELFFGEGSRLTVL.

The chain employs TRBV7-9 and TRBJ2-1; the match to TRBD2 covers 8 bases. The germline CDR1 and CDR2 sequences are SEHNR and FQNEAQ (reference sequence). With V trimmed by 5 bases and J by 4 bases, 4 bases remained unmatched. The CDR3 contains 14 residues. The CDR3 sequence: CASSLSGAYNEQFF. CDR3 bases: TGTGCCAGCAGCCTTAGCGGGGCTTACAATGAGCAGTTCTTC.

The table lists this clone with a few counts. V and J are TRBV7-9 and TRBJ2-2; D is possibly TRBD2 (6 bases). The CDR3 is 15 residues long. V lost 3 bases and J 4 bases, leaving 12 bases between the germline ends. From germline, CDR1 is SEHNR and CDR2 FQNEAQ (reference sequence). CDR3 bases: TGTGCCAGCAGCTTCAGGGACTCCGTCACCGGGGAGCTGTTTTTT. Protein product: CASSFRDSVTGELFF.

This clone was observed at least ten times. The chain has TRBV19 and TRBJ1-1; a possible D gene is TRBD1 (6 bases). The germline V gene encodes CDR1 LNHDA and CDR2 SQIVND (reference sequence). CDR3 size: 13 residues. Between the trimmed V and J ends, which lost 11 bases and 3 bases, there was a span of 16 bases. The DNA for the CDR3 is TGTGCCTCCCGGGGGCAGGTTGACACTGAAGCTTTCTTT. Its protein product is CASRGQVDTEAFF.

J is TRBJ1-2 and V is TRBV4-2; 11 nucleotides match TRBD1. The CDR3 length is 16 residues. The germline V gene has CDR1 LGHNA and CDR2 YNFKEQ. V shed 4 bases, J shed 1 base, and the junction held 5 bases outside the gene matches. DNA for the CDR3: TGTGCCAGCAGCCGGACAGGGGGCGAGGTTAACTATGGCTACACCTTC. Protein sequence: CASSRTGGEVNYGYTF.

V usage is TRBV18 and J usage is TRBJ2-5; D not certain. V lost 4 bases, J lost 5 bases, and 5 bases lay in between. Germline CDR1 and CDR2: KGHSH and LQKENI. The length of the CDR3 is 11 residues. DNA for the CDR3: TGTGCCAGCTCACAAGAGGAGACCCAGTACTTC. Translating gives CASSQEETQYF.

This clone was picked up a small number of times. The rearrangement links TRBV15 to TRBJ1-6; D is possibly TRBD1 (6 bases). V was trimmed by 4 bases and J by 10 bases, leaving 8 bases between them. This CDR3 region has 12 residues. The V gene's germline CDR1 is LNHNV and CDR2 YYDKDF (reference sequence). In DNA form, the CDR3 reads TGTGCCACCAGCAAGGGGGTATCACCCCTCCACTTT. Amino acid sequence: CATSKGVSPLHF.

V gene TRBV4-2 combines with J gene TRBJ2-1; D is ambiguous. Germline CDR1 is LGHNA and CDR2 is YNFKEQ. CDR3 length equals 17 residues. Trimming left V 0 bases short and J 3 bases short, with 15 bases between. CDR3 in DNA: TGTGCCAGCAGCCAAGATTCGGCCAGGTTAGTCTACAATGAGCAGTTCTTC. It specifies CASSQDSARLVYNEQFF.

This rearrangement joins TRBV10-3 to TRBJ1-6, with D hard to call. Trimming stripped 6 bases from V and 8 bases from J, with 11 bases between. CDR1 is ENHRY, CDR2 SYGVKD, per germline. CDR3 size: 13 residues. CDR3 nucleotides: TGTGCCATCAGACCCAACAGTGATTCACCCCTCCACTTT. Translated, it gives CAIRPNSDSPLHF.

The rearrangement uses TRBV10-3 and TRBJ2-5; D possibly corresponds to TRBD1 (5 bases). The J call may be faulty, since TRBJ2-7 better matches the DNA end. Germline V CDR1 and CDR2: ENHRY, SYGVKD. CDR3 size: 19 residues. The CDR3 region is CAISDPLSRQLSSFYEQYF. For the CDR3, the DNA is TGTGCCATCAGTGACCCGCTTTCGAGACAGTTATCCTCCTTCTACGAGCAGTACTTC.

The chain has TRBV7-2 and TRBJ2-4; tentatively, D is TRBD1 or TRBD2 (6 bases each). Looked up from germline, CDR1 is SGHTA and CDR2 is FQGNSA. Trimming shortened V by 8 bases and J by 12 bases, and 23 bases separated the two germline ends. The CDR3 contains 14 residues. The CDR3 DNA is TGTGCCAGCGGATTAAACGGGGGCTGGAGTGATCAGTACTTC. Residues: CASGLNGGWSDQYF.

The chain recombines TRBV29-1 with TRBJ2-5; D gene ambiguous. The CDR3 has 12 residues. The V end was cut by 1 base, the J end by 5 bases, with 8 bases between. Germline values: CDR1 SQVTM, CDR2 ANQGSEA. DNA for the CDR3: TGCAGCGTTGAAGTGGGTGGGGAGACCCAGTACTTC. It is translated as CSVEVGGETQYF.

This clone was detected once. V usage is TRBV5-4 and J usage is TRBJ2-5; possible D gene TRBD1, 6 bases. The ends were cut back, 1 base at V and 3 bases at J, with 7 bases in the middle. Looked up from germline, CDR1 is SGHNT and CDR2 is YYREEE (reference sequence). This CDR3 region has 13 residues. The CDR3 region has the DNA TGTGCCAGCAGCTTGAGGACAGAAGAGACCCAGTACTTC. Encoded protein: CASSLRTEETQYF.

The CDR3 DNA sequence: TGTGCCAGCAGCTTGGACAGCCAAATCTACGAGCAGTACTTC. Amino acid sequence: CASSLDSQIYEQYF. V gene TRBV5-5 combines with J gene TRBJ2-7; D not certain. The V end was cut by 0 bases, the J end by 3 bases, with 10 bases between. This CDR3 has 14 residues. The V gene's germline CDR1 is SGHKS and CDR2 YYEKEE (reference sequence).

V is TRBV7-9 and J is TRBJ2-7; D ambiguous. CDR3 length equals 13 residues. The V end was cut by 5 bases, the J end by 3 bases, with 11 bases between. From germline, CDR1 is SEHNR and CDR2 FQNEAQ (reference sequence). CDR3 region: CASSLGPDYEQYF. DNA of the CDR3: TGTGCCAGCAGCCTGGGCCCAGACTACGAGCAGTACTTC.

The rearrangement uses TRBV6-6 and TRBJ1-4; D is undetermined. The CDR3 loop spans 14 amino acids. Germline V lookup: CDR1 MNHNY, CDR2 SVGAGI (reference sequence). V was clipped by 6 bases and J by 0 bases, with 8 bases between them. Here the CDR3 reads CASRSPATNEKLFF. The CDR3, as DNA: TGTGCCAGCAGATCTCCAGCAACTAATGAAAAACTGTTTTTT.

V usage is TRBV9 and J usage is TRBJ2-1, with TRBD1 as a possible D gene (6 bases). Per germline, CDR1 SGDLS and CDR2 YYNGEE. The V and J ends lost 3 bases and 6 bases respectively, with 19 bases between them. CDR3 size: 16 residues. The CDR3 DNA reads TGTGCCAGCAGCGCGTCTCCCCCACAGGGATTCAATGAGCAGTTCTTC. Amino acid sequence: CASSASPPQGFNEQFF. The full variable domain, with the rest looked up from reference TRBV9 and TRBJ2-1, is DSGVTQTPKHLITATGQRVTLRCSPRSGDLSVYWYQQSLDQGLQFLIQYYNGEERAKGNILERFSAQQFPDLHSELNLSSLELGDSALYFCASSASPPQGFNEQFFGPGTRLTVL.

V usage is TRBV11-3 and J usage is TRBJ1-1; D is uncertain. This CDR3 comprises 13 residues. The V gene lost 0 bases and the J gene lost 4 bases, with 6 bases spanning the gap. Germline V gives CDR1 SGHNT, CDR2 YENEEA. CDR3 protein: CASSLDQSTEAFF. For the CDR3, the DNA is TGTGCCAGCAGCTTAGATCAGAGCACTGAAGCTTTCTTT.

The J gene is TRBJ2-7, the V gene TRBV19; D unresolved. Germline-derived CDR1 and CDR2 are LNHDA and SQIVND (reference sequence). Trimming left V 6 bases short and J 6 bases short, with 12 bases between. CDR3 size: 12 residues. The CDR3 sequence: CASSGTPFEQYF. DNA of the CDR3: TGTGCCAGTAGCGGCACTCCGTTCGAGCAGTACTTC.

This chain joins TRBV2 and TRBJ1-4; 7 positions match TRBD1. The germline V gene encodes CDR1 SNHLY and CDR2 FYNNEI. V gave up 4 bases and J gave up 5 bases; unmatched junction bases: 4. The CDR3 sequence is 14 residues long. CDR3 in amino acids: CASSVARGNEKLFF. DNA of the CDR3: TGTGCCAGCAGTGTGGCCAGGGGGAATGAAAAACTGTTTTTT.

The count of this clone is one. CDR3 loop: CASSSGVNTEAFF. DNA for the CDR3: TGTGCCAGCAGCTCAGGTGTGAACACTGAAGCTTTCTTT. The chain combines TRBV7-9 with TRBJ1-1; D is undetermined. V lost 4 bases and J 0 bases, leaving 6 bases between the germline ends. The CDR3 totals 13 residues. Germline V gives CDR1 SEHNR, CDR2 FQNEAQ (reference sequence).

The rearrangement uses TRBV7-3 and TRBJ2-1, with a possible D match to TRBD2 (5 bases). This CDR3 region has 15 residues. The germline V gene encodes CDR1 SGHTA and CDR2 FQGTGA. Trimming took 2 bases from V and 4 from J, leaving 12 bases between them. CDR3 DNA: TGTGCCAGCAGCTTACTAGCAGGCAGATACAATGAGCAGTTCTTC. Translation gives CASSLLAGRYNEQFF.

The chain combines TRBV29-1 with TRBJ1-1; 9 nucleotides agree with TRBD1. The V gene end was trimmed by 4 bases and the J gene end by 5 bases; junction bases not matched to a gene: 2. The CDR3 covers 12 residues. Germline V CDR1 and CDR2: SQVTM, ANQGSEA. CDR3: CSVGQGETEAFF. CDR3 coding DNA: TGCAGCGTTGGACAGGGGGAAACTGAAGCTTTCTTT.